The clone carrying this T cell receptor (beta chain) came up many times. The antigen remains undetermined. Amplification of TCR alpha and beta CDR3 regions from RNA used iRepertoire nested multiplex PCR. Input was 100-400 ng of tissue mRNA or PBMC total RNA. TCRdb called the multiplex PCR reads again in MiXCR, with one record for every CDR3 protein. The table records 150,000 to 200,000 distinct CDR3 sequences, about 31% of them present only once. The data were obtained in a study of glioma-infiltrating T cells. Study conclusions and caveats: Very few CDR3 sequences were shared between tissue and blood. Tissue-blood divergence was below expectation in non-neoplastic patients, above in gliomas.

Germline loops: CDR1 DFQATT, CDR2 SNEGSKA (reference sequence). V lost 1 base, J lost 6 bases, and 13 bases lay in between. The CDR3 contains 14 residues. The sequenced sample was glioma tissue, nonneoplastic brain tissue, or PBMCs (not recorded which). This chain connects TRBV20-1 to TRBJ2-1; the D gene is possibly TRBD2 (6 bases). This sequence was found in a human donor with low-grade glioma or glioblastoma, undergoing nonglioma brain surgery, or in good health (not recorded which). CDR3 sequence: CSARAVGSRNEQFF. The CDR3, as DNA: TGCAGTGCTAGAGCCGTCGGGAGCCGCAATGAGCAGTTCTTC.